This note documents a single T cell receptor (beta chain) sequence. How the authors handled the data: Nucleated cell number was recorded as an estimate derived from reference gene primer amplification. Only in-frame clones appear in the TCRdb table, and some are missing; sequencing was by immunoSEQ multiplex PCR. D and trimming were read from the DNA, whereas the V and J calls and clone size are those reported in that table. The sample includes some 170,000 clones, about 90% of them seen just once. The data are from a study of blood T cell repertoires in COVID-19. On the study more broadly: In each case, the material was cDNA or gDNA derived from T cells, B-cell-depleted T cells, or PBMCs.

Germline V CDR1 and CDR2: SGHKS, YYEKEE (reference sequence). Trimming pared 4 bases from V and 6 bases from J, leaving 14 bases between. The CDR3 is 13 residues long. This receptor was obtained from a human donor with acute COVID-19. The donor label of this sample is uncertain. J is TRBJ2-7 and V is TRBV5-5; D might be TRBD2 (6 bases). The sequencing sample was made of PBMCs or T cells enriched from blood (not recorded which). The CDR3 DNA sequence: TGTGCCAGCAGCCCCCGGACGGGGGTCGAGCAGTACTTC. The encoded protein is CASSPRTGVEQYF.